This T cell receptor beta chain was identified in a study of identical twins. CDR1 PRHDT and CDR2 FYEKMQ come from the germline V gene (reference sequence). CDR3 length: 16 amino acids. Trimming left V 5 bases short and J 1 base short, with 14 bases between. There were only healthy Caucasians among the donors. This clonotype turned up a few times. Its antigen is not known. The authors used template switching to add a universal primer site and gave cDNA unique molecular identifiers. TCRdb reanalysed the 5' RACE reads using MiXCR and keeps one entry per CDR3 protein. The sample records about 1.7 million distinct CDR3 sequences, more than 30% being singletons. Overall study results and limits: It was out-of-frame TCR alpha sharing in monozygotic twins that models underestimated. A lower insertion count was a feature of abundant cord blood beta clonotypes, with no such feature in memory repertoires.

The TCR originated in a newborn girl in good health. The sample was cord blood. The rearrangement links TRBV13 to TRBJ1-4; D not resolved. The CDR3 reads CASSPHEGGTNEKLFF. The CDR3 region has the DNA TGTGCCAGCAGCCCGCATGAGGGAGGAACTAATGAAAAACTGTTTTTT.